This T cell receptor (beta chain) was captured in a study of radiation and T cells in renal cell carcinoma. General study findings and limits: From baseline, blood top tumor clonotypes peaked at 2 weeks post-radiation. Baseline intratumoral clonotype presence is unknown without pretreatment biopsies.

The method was immunoSEQ multiplex PCR; TCRdb's version includes in-frame clones alone and lacks a portion of them. This sample has roughly 92,000 clones, with more than 65% found just once. Time point defined: blood 4 weeks post-SBRT, at nephrectomy. Treatment defined: 15 Gy SBRT to primary tumor, nephrectomy 4 weeks later. Nephrectomy followed 15 Gy stereotactic body radiation by 4 weeks. The tumor was a clear cell renal cell carcinoma. Notes on this clone: Antigen: not known. Other DNA variants within this sample encode the same CDR3.

The starting material was blood, obtained from a patient whose treatment included radiotherapy and nephrectomy. The clonotype comes from a man in his sixties with renal cell carcinoma.

CDR3 nucleotides: TGTGCCAGCAGCTTAGAAGGCAGGGGGACAGATACGCAGTATTTT. The encoded protein is CASSLEGRGTDTQYF. The rearrangement joins TRBV7-2 to TRBJ2-3; TRBD1 aligns across 7 bases. Trimming took 1 base from V and 3 from J; bases not matched to a gene: 4. CDR1 is SGHTA and CDR2 is FQGNSA in the germline V gene. The CDR3 has 15 residues.